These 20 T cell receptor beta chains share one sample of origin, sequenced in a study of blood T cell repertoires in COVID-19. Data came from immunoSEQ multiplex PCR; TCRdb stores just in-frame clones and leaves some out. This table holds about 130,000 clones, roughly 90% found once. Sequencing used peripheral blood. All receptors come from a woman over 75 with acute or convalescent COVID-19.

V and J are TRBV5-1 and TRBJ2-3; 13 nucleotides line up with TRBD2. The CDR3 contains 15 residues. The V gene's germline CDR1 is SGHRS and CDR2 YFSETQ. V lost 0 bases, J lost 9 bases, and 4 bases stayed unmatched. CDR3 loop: CASSLVPGLAGTQYF. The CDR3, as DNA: TGCGCCAGCAGCTTGGTCCCGGGACTAGCGGGGACGCAGTATTTT.

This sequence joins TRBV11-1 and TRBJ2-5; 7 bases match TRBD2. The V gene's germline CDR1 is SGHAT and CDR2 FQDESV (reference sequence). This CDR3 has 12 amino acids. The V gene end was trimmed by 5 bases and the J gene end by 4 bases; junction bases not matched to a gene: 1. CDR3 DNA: TGTGCCAGCAGCCCTAGCGGAGAGACCCAGTACTTC. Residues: CASSPSGETQYF.

CDR3: CASSFPGQSNTGELFF. The CDR3 DNA reads TGTGCCAGCAGCTTTCCGGGACAGTCGAACACCGGGGAGCTGTTTTTT. The chain employs TRBV7-8 and TRBJ2-2, with TRBD1 matching 7 bases. CDR1 is SGHVS and CDR2 is FQNEAQ in the germline V gene. V shed 3 bases, J shed 0 bases, and the junction held 4 bases outside the gene matches. The CDR3 is 16 amino acids.

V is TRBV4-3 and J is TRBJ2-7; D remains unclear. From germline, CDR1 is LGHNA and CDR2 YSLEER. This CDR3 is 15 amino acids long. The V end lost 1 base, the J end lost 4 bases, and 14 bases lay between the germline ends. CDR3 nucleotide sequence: TGCGCCAGCAGCCAAGGGCCGCGACAAACATACGAGCAGTACTTC. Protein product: CASSQGPRQTYEQYF.

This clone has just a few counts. CDR3 sequence: CASSLGLISYTF. The CDR3 nucleotides read TGTGCCAGCAGCTTGGGCCTAATATCCTACACCTTC. The chain uses TRBV5-6 and TRBJ1-2; D gene unclear. CDR1 is SGHDT, CDR2 YYEEEE, per germline. The CDR3 is 12 residues long. Between the trimmed V and J ends, which lost 0 bases and 10 bases, there was a span of 10 bases.

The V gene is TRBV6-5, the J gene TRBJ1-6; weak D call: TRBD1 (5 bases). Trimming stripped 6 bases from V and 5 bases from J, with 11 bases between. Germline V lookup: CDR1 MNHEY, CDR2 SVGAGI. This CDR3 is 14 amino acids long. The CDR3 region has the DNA TGTGCCAGCAGCCTCGAGACAGATAATTCACCCCTCCACTTT. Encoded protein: CASSLETDNSPLHF.

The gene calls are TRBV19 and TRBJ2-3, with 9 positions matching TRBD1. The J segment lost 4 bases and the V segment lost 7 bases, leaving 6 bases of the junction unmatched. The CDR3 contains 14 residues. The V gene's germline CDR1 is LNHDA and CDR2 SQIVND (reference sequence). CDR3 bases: TGTGCCAGTAACCCCCGGACAGGGGCAGATACGCAGTATTTT. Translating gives CASNPRTGADTQYF.

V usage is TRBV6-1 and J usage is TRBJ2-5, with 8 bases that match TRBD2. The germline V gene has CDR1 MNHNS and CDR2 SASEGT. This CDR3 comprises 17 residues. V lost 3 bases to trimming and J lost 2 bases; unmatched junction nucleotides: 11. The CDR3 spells CASSDPRGGGSQETQYF. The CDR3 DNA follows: TGTGCCAGCAGTGACCCCCGCGGCGGGGGGTCACAAGAGACCCAGTACTTC.

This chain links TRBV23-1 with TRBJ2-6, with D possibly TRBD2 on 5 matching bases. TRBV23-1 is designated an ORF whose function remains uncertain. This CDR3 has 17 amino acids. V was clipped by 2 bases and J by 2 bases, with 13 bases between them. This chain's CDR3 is CASSQPGWATGANVLTF. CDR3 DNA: TGCGCCAGCAGTCAACCGGGGTGGGCGACTGGGGCCAACGTCCTGACTTTC.

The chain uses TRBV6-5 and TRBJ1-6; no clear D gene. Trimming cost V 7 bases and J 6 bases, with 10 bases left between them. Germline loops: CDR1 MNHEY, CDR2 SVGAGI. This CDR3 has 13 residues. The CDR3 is CASTRATNSPLHF. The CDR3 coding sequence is TGTGCCAGCACGAGGGCCACTAATTCACCCCTCCACTTT.

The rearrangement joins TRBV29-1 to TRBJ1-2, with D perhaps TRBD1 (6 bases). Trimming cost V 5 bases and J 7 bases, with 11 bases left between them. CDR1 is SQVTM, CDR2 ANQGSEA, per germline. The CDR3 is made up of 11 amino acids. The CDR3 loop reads CSVLRGGGYTF. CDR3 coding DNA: TGCAGCGTTCTTAGAGGGGGTGGCTACACCTTC. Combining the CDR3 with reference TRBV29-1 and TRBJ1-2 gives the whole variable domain SAVISQKPSRDICQRGTSLTIQCQVDSQVTMMFWYRQQPGQSLTLIATANQGSEATYESGFVIDKFPISRPNLTFSTLTVSNMSPEDSSIYLCSVLRGGGYTFGSGTRLTVV.

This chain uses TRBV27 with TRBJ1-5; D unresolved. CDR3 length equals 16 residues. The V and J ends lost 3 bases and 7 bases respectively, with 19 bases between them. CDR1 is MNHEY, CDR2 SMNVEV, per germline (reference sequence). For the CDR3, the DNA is TGTGCCAGCAGTTTCTCGAACCACAAGCGGAGGCAGCCCCAGCATTTT. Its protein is CASSFSNHKRRQPQHF.

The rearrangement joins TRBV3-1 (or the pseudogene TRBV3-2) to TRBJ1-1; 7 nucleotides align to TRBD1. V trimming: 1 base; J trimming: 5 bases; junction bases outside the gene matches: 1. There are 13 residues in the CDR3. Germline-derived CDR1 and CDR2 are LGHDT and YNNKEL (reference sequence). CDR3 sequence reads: CASSQAGGTEAFF. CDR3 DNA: TGTGCCAGCAGCCAAGCAGGGGGGACTGAAGCTTTCTTT.

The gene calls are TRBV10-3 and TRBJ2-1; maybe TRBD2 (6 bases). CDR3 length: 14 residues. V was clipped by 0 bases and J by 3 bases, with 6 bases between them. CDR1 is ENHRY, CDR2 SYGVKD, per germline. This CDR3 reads CAISESRGYNEQFF. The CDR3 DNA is TGTGCCATCAGTGAGTCGCGGGGCTACAATGAGCAGTTCTTC.

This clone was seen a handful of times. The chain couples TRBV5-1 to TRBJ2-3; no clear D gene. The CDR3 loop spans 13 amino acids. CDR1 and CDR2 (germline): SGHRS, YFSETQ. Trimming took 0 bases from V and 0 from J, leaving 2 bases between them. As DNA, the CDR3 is TGCGCCAGCAGCTTGGCTAGCACAGATACGCAGTATTTT. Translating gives CASSLASTDTQYF.

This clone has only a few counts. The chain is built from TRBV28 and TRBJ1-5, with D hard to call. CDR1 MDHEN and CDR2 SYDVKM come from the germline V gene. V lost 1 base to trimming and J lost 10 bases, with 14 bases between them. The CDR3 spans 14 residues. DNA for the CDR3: TGTGCCAGCAGTTTATTGATGGGCTCACACCCCCAGCATTTT. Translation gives CASSLLMGSHPQHF.

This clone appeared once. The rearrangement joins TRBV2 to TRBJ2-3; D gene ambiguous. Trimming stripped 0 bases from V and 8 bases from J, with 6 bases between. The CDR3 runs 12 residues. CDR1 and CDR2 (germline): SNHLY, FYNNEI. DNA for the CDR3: TGTGCCAGCAGTGAAGCAGCTATTACGCAGTATTTT. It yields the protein CASSEAAITQYF.

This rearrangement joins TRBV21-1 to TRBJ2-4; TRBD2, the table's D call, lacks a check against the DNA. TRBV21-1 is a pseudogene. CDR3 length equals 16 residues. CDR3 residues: CASSDGTYVAKNIQYF. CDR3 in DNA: TGTGCCAGCAGCGATGGGACTTATGTAGCCAAAAACATTCAGTACTTC.

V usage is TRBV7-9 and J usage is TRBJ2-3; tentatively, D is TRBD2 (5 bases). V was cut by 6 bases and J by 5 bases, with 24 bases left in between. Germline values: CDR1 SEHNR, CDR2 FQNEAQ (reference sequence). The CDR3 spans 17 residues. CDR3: CASSPEWTGKGVDTQYF. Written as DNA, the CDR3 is TGTGCCAGCAGTCCCGAATGGACGGGAAAAGGCGTAGATACGCAGTATTTT.

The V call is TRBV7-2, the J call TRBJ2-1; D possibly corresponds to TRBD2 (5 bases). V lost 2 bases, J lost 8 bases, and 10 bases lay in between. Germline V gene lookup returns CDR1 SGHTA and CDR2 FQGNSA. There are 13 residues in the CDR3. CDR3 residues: CASSLIVGDEQFF. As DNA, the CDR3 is TGTGCCAGCAGCTTAATTGTGGGAGATGAGCAGTTCTTC.